Presented here are 25 T cell receptor beta chains from one specimen sequenced in a study of PD-1 blockade in classical Hodgkin lymphoma. Every patient had relapsed following autologous stem cell transplantation, and cohorts differed in brentuximab vedotin exposure. Some clones are missing from TCRdb's copy, which holds only in-frame ones; the method was immunoSEQ multiplex PCR. Of some 41,000 clones listed, roughly three quarters are singletons. This material consisted of peripheral blood mononuclear cells (PBMCs), taken before the second cycle of nivolumab. The source is a human donor with classical Hodgkin lymphoma.

CDR3 amino acids: CAATATDTNEKLFF. For the CDR3, the DNA is TGTGCCGCCACTGCGACGGATACTAATGAAAAACTGTTTTTT. The chain combines TRBV10-3 with TRBJ1-4; D unclear. Germline V gives CDR1 ENHRY, CDR2 SYGVKD. Deletions cut 11 bases from V and 2 bases from J, with 15 bases between. CDR3 size: 14 residues.

This chain uses TRBV7-2 with TRBJ2-1; D could derive from TRBD1 or TRBD2 (5 bases each). This CDR3 is built from 15 residues. Germline V lookup: CDR1 SGHTA, CDR2 FQGNSA. V was pared by 6 bases and J by 10 bases, with 22 bases between. CDR3 nucleotides: TGTGCCAGCAGGAGGACAAGCGGAACCCTGGACGAGCAGTTCTTC. It encodes CASRRTSGTLDEQFF.

The chain has TRBV4-3 and TRBJ2-1, with D perhaps matching TRBD2 (6 bases). CDR1 is LGHNA and CDR2 is YSLEER in the germline V gene. V gave up 4 bases and J gave up 1 base, with 17 bases separating them. The CDR3 sequence is 17 residues long. The CDR3 is CASSRDSGTASYNEQFF. As DNA, the CDR3 is TGCGCCAGCAGCCGGGACTCCGGGACTGCGTCCTACAATGAGCAGTTCTTC.

This chain connects TRBV7-2 to TRBJ2-7; tentatively, D is TRBD1 (6 bases). CDR3 length: 16 amino acids. CDR1 SGHTA and CDR2 FQGNSA come from the germline V gene. The germline V and J ends were trimmed by 4 bases and 12 bases, with 28 bases remaining between them. The CDR3 region is CASSSNPGTSRGDRYF. The CDR3 DNA follows: TGTGCCAGCAGCTCTAACCCCGGGACCAGCAGGGGAGATCGGTACTTC.

The chain uses TRBV9 and TRBJ2-1, with D tentatively TRBD2 (6 bases). The CDR3 is made up of 12 amino acids. CDR1 is SGDLS, CDR2 YYNGEE, per germline. The V gene lost 0 bases and the J gene lost 8 bases, with 6 bases spanning the gap. The CDR3 here is CASSVGLDEQFF. In DNA form, the CDR3 reads TGTGCCAGCAGCGTAGGACTAGATGAGCAGTTCTTC.

The chain combines TRBV4-2 with TRBJ2-7, with 9 bases matching TRBD1. Trimming removed 0 bases from V and 3 bases from J; junction bases left unmatched: 6. Germline values: CDR1 LGHNA, CDR2 YNFKEQ. The CDR3 totals 16 residues. The CDR3 nucleotides are TGTGCCAGCAGCCAAGAGAGGACAGGGGATGTCTACGAGCAGTACTTC. It specifies CASSQERTGDVYEQYF.

By its share, this clone is medium-sized (0.01 to 0.1%). The V and J genes are TRBV6-1 and TRBJ1-1; D perhaps matches TRBD1 (5 bases). The germline V gene encodes CDR1 MNHNS and CDR2 SASEGT. CDR3 length equals 11 residues. Trimming shortened V by 4 bases and J by 10 bases, and 10 bases separated the two germline ends. This chain's CDR3 is CASSAGDRAFF. CDR3 nucleotides: TGTGCCAGCAGTGCAGGAGACAGAGCTTTCTTT.

This clone is medium-sized by share. The chain carries TRBV13 and TRBJ2-7, with D unresolved. CDR3 size: 14 residues. Germline lookup yields CDR1 PRHDT and CDR2 FYEKMQ (reference sequence). Trimming left V 0 bases short and J 3 bases short, with 9 bases between. The CDR3 is CASSLGYVGYEQYF. The CDR3 DNA is TGTGCCAGCAGCTTAGGCTATGTCGGCTACGAGCAGTACTTC.

The chain is built from TRBV4-3 and TRBJ1-2, with 8 bases aligning to TRBD1. CDR1 LGHNA and CDR2 YSLEER come from the germline V gene. J lost 6 bases, V lost 1 base, and 4 bases had no gene match. The length of the CDR3 is 14 residues. CDR3 sequence reads: CASSQGQGADGYTF. The CDR3 DNA is TGCGCCAGCAGCCAAGGTCAGGGGGCCGATGGCTACACCTTC.

This clone was counted a few times. This chain connects TRBV28 to TRBJ1-2; 9 nucleotides align to TRBD1. The CDR3 is 16 amino acids. Germline V CDR1 and CDR2: MDHEN, SYDVKM. V was clipped by 5 bases and J by 2 bases; unmatched bases: 9. CDR3 region: CASSPGQGTMNYGYTF. DNA for the CDR3: TGTGCCAGCAGTCCGGGACAGGGTACGATGAACTATGGCTACACCTTC.

The rearrangement links TRBV7-2 to TRBJ2-7; TRBD2 is a possible D gene (6 bases). This CDR3 is built from 14 residues. With 5 bases removed from V and 4 bases from J, the gap between germline ends came to 15 bases. Germline CDR1 is SGHTA and CDR2 is FQGNSA. The CDR3 protein is CASSTGGAKYEQYF. In DNA form, the CDR3 reads TGTGCCAGCAGCACGGGCGGGGCCAAATACGAGCAGTACTTC. Supplemented by reference TRBV7-2 and TRBJ2-7, the full variable domain reads GAGVSQSPSNKVTEKGKDVELRCDPISGHTALYWYRQSLGQGLEFLIYFQGNSAPDKSGLPSDRFSAERTGGSVSTLTIQRTQQEDSAVYLCASSTGGAKYEQYFGPGTRLTVT.

Points on this clone: Germline and junction disagree at one end, which may indicate a read error. The chain combines TRBV5-5 with TRBJ2-7; 7 bases match TRBD1. Germline V gene data show CDR1 as SGHKS and CDR2 as YYEKEE (reference sequence). The CDR3 totals 12 residues. The CDR3 DNA follows: TGTGCCGGCAGCCCGGGGACAGTCGAGCAGTACTTC. It translates to CAGSPGTVEQYF. Supplemented by reference TRBV5-5 and TRBJ2-7, the full variable domain reads DAGVTQSPTHLIKTRGQQVTLRCSPISGHKSVSWYQQVLGQGPQFIFQYYEKEERGRGNFPDRFSARQFPNYSSELNVNALLLGDSALYLCAGSPGTVEQYFGPGTRLTVT.

V usage is TRBV6-6 and J usage is TRBJ2-7, with unresolved D. Germline V lookup: CDR1 MNHNY, CDR2 SVGAGI (reference sequence). The germline V and J ends were trimmed by 7 bases and 2 bases, with 6 bases remaining between them. This CDR3 spans 11 amino acids. This chain's CDR3 is CASNSPYEQYF. The DNA of the CDR3 is TGTGCCAGCAATAGCCCCTACGAGCAGTACTTC.

The chain has TRBV14 and TRBJ2-3; D is undetermined. V lost 1 base to trimming and J lost 6 bases, with 8 bases between them. The CDR3 has 13 residues. Per the germline V gene, CDR1 is SGHDN and CDR2 is FVKESK. CDR3 in amino acids: CASSQVGGDTQYF. The CDR3 DNA reads as TGTGCCAGCAGCCAAGTTGGTGGGGATACGCAGTATTTT.

This clone has just one count. CDR3 sequence reads: CATGRNEKLFF. CDR3 DNA sequence: TGTGCCACCGGACGTAATGAAAAACTGTTTTTT. The chain is built from TRBV15 and TRBJ1-4; no clear D gene. Germline assignment: CDR1 LNHNV and CDR2 YYDKDF (reference sequence). The CDR3 spans 11 residues. With 8 bases removed from V and 4 bases from J, the gap between germline ends came to 5 bases.

This clone was counted between two and nine times. The gene calls are TRBV4-1 and TRBJ2-7; D may be TRBD2 (6 bases). V lost 2 bases and J lost 4, with 12 bases in between. The CDR3 runs to 14 residues. Germline V gene data show CDR1 as MGHRA and CDR2 as YSYEKL. The CDR3 here is CASSQRQGGYEQYF. Here the CDR3 DNA reads TGCGCCAGCAGCCAACGTCAGGGAGGATACGAGCAGTACTTC.

This chain joins TRBV9 and TRBJ2-3, with 10 bases matching TRBD1. The CDR3 consists of 16 residues. V lost 3 bases and J lost 0; bases outside the gene matches: 4. CDR1 SGDLS and CDR2 YYNGEE come from the germline V gene. CDR3 residues: CASSARQGASTDTQYF. DNA of the CDR3: TGTGCCAGCAGCGCCCGACAGGGGGCTAGCACAGATACGCAGTATTTT. Full variable domain (outside the CDR3, taken from reference TRBV9 and TRBJ2-3): DSGVTQTPKHLITATGQRVTLRCSPRSGDLSVYWYQQSLDQGLQFLIQYYNGEERAKGNILERFSAQQFPDLHSELNLSSLELGDSALYFCASSARQGASTDTQYFGPGTRLTVL.

This clone is medium-sized in the sample. This chain uses TRBV6-5 with TRBJ2-7; TRBD1 is a possible D gene (6 bases). Trimming stripped 7 bases from V and 2 bases from J, with 15 bases between. The CDR3 totals 14 residues. Germline CDR1 is MNHEY and CDR2 is SVGAGI. CDR3 protein: CASTARGTTYEQYF. The CDR3 DNA is TGTGCCAGCACCGCCAGGGGTACCACCTACGAGCAGTACTTC.

V and J are TRBV30 and TRBJ2-7; tentative D call: TRBD2 (5 bases). The V end was cut by 2 bases, the J end by 3 bases, with 14 bases between. Germline CDR1 GTSNPN, CDR2 SVGIG (reference sequence). CDR3 length: 14 amino acids. This chain's CDR3 is CAWSKSGLHYEQYF. In DNA, the CDR3 is TGTGCCTGGAGTAAGAGCGGACTCCACTACGAGCAGTACTTC.

The J gene is TRBJ2-7, the V gene TRBV7-9; 7 nucleotides match TRBD1. Germline V CDR1 and CDR2: SEHNR, FQNEAQ (reference sequence). This CDR3 is built from 14 residues. V shed 5 bases and J 2 bases; nucleotides not matched to a gene: 6. CDR3 protein: CASSAWDRAYEQYF. DNA for the CDR3: TGTGCCAGCAGCGCCTGGGACAGAGCCTACGAGCAGTACTTC.

This sequence joins TRBV25-1 and TRBJ2-5; the D is unclear. The CDR3 has 14 amino acids. The V gene's germline CDR1 is MGHDK and CDR2 SYGVNS. V was trimmed by 0 bases and J by 1 base, leaving 6 bases between them. CDR3 protein: CASSEYTIQETQYF. The CDR3 bases are TGTGCCAGCAGTGAATACACCATCCAAGAGACCCAGTACTTC.

The V gene is TRBV11-3, the J gene TRBJ2-3; D gene uncertain. Germline CDR1 SGHNT, CDR2 YENEEA. The V and J ends lost 1 base and 2 bases respectively, with 7 bases between them. CDR3 length: 14 residues. The DNA for the CDR3 is TGTGCCAGCAGCTTAGGTCGTGACACAGATACGCAGTATTTT. It encodes CASSLGRDTDTQYF.

This chain links TRBV28 with TRBJ2-7; 7 bases are shared with TRBD2. Germline trimming cut 5 bases from V and 3 bases from J; bases unmatched to any gene: 4. There are 13 residues in the CDR3. The germline V gene has CDR1 MDHEN and CDR2 SYDVKM. The CDR3: CASSRTRGYEQYF. The CDR3 bases are TGTGCCAGCAGTCGGACTAGAGGCTACGAGCAGTACTTC.

The V gene is TRBV6-5, the J gene TRBJ1-6; TRBD1 matches 7 bases. Germline assignment: CDR1 MNHEY and CDR2 SVGAGI. The ends lost 5 bases at V and 8 bases at J; junction bases unmatched: 6. The CDR3 loop spans 14 amino acids. The CDR3 DNA reads TGTGCCAGCAGTCTACAGGGGTGGGATTCACCCCTCCACTTT. Translated, it gives CASSLQGWDSPLHF.

The chain couples TRBV9 to TRBJ2-7, with D unclear. This CDR3 spans 14 amino acids. The V and J ends lost 0 bases and 4 bases respectively, with 11 bases between them. The germline V gene has CDR1 SGDLS and CDR2 YYNGEE. For the CDR3, the DNA is TGTGCCAGCAGCGTAGGTTTTAAGGGATACGAGCAGTACTTC. It is translated as CASSVGFKGYEQYF. Full variable domain (outside the CDR3, taken from reference TRBV9 and TRBJ2-7): DSGVTQTPKHLITATGQRVTLRCSPRSGDLSVYWYQQSLDQGLQFLIQYYNGEERAKGNILERFSAQQFPDLHSELNLSSLELGDSALYFCASSVGFKGYEQYFGPGTRLTVT.